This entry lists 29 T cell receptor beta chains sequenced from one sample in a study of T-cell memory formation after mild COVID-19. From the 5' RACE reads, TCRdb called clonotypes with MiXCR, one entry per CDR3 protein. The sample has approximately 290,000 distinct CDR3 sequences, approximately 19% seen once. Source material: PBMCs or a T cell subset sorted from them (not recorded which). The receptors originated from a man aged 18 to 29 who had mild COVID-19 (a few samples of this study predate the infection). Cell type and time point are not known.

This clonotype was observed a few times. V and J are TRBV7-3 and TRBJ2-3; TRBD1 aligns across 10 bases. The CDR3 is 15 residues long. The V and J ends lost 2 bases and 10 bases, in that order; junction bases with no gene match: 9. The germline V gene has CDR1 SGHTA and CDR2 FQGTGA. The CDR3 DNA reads TGTGCCAGCAGCTTATCGGACAGGGGGTCCGGGGCGCAGTATTTT. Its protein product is CASSLSDRGSGAQYF. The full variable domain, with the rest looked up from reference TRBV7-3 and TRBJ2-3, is GAGVSQTPSNKVTEKGKYVELRCDPISGHTALYWYRQSLGQGPEFLIYFQGTGAADDSGLPNDRFFAVRPEGSVSTLKIQRTERGDSAVYLCASSLSDRGSGAQYFGPGTRLTVL.

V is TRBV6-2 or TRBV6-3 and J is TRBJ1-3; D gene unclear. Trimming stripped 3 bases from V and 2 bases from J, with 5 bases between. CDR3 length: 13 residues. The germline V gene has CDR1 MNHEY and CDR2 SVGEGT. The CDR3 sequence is CASSYSPGNTIYF. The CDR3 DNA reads TGTGCCAGCAGTTATTCGCCTGGAAACACCATATATTTT.

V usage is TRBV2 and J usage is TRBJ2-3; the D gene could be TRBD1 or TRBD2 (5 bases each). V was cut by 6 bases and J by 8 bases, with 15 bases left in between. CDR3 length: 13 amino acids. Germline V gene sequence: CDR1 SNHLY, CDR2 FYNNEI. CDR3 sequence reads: CASSPLGTGTQYF. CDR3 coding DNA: TGTGCCAGCAGCCCCCTGGGGACCGGTACGCAGTATTTT.

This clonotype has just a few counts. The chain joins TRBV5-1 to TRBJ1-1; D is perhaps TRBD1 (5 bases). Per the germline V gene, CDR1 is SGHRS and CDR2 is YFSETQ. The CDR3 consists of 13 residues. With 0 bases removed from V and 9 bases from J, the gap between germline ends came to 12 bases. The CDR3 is CASSLDTGPQAFF. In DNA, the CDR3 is TGCGCCAGCAGCTTGGATACAGGTCCGCAAGCTTTCTTT.

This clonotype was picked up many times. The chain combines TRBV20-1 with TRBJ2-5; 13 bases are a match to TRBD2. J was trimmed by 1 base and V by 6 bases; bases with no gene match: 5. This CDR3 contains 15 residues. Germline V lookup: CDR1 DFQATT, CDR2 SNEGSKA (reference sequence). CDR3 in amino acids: CSADGTSGAQETQYF. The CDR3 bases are TGCAGTGCGGACGGGACTAGCGGGGCCCAAGAGACCCAGTACTTC.

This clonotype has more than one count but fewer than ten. The CDR3 DNA sequence: TGTGCCAGCAGCGTCAGGACAGGGAGGAATTCACCCCTCCACTTT. It is translated as CASSVRTGRNSPLHF. The chain carries TRBV7-9 and TRBJ1-6, with 8 nucleotides matching TRBD1. Germline values: CDR1 SEHNR, CDR2 FQNEAQ (reference sequence). This CDR3 contains 15 residues. J lost 7 bases, V lost 5 bases, and 7 bases had no gene match.

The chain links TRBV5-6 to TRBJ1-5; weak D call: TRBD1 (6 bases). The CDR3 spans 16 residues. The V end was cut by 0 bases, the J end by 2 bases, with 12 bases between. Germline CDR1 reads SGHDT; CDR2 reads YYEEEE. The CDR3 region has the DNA TGTGCCAGCAGCTTGGGTGGCAGGGGCGGCAATCAGCCCCAGCATTTT. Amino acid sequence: CASSLGGRGGNQPQHF.

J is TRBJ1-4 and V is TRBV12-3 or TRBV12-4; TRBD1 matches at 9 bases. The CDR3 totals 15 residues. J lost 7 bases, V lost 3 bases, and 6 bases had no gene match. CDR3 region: CASSFSTGGSEKLFF. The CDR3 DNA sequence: TGTGCCAGCAGTTTTTCGACAGGGGGTTCTGAAAAACTGTTTTTT.

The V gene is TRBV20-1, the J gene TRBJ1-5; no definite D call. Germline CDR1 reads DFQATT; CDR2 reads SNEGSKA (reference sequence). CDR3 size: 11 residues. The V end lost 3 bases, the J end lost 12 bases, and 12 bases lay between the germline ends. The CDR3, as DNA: TGCAGTGCTAGTGGCCCGAATCGCCAGCATTTT. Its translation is CSASGPNRQHF.

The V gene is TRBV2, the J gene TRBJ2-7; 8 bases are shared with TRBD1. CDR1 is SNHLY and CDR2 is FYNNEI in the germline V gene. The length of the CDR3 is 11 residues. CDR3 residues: CASSEGQGSHV. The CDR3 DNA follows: TGTGCCAGCAGTGAAGGACAGGGGAGCCACGTC.

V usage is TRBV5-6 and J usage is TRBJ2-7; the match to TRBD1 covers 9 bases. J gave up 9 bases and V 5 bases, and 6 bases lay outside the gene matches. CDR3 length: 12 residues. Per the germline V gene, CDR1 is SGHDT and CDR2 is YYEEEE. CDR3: CASRTGTGRQYV. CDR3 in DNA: TGTGCCAGCAGGACCGGGACAGGGAGGCAGTACGTC.

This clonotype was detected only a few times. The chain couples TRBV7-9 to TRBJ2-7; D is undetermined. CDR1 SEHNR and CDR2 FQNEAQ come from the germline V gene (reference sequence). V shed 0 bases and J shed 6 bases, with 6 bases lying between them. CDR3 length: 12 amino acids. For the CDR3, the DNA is TGTGCCAGCAGCTTAGCAACGGGCGAGCAGTACTTC. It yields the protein CASSLATGEQYF.

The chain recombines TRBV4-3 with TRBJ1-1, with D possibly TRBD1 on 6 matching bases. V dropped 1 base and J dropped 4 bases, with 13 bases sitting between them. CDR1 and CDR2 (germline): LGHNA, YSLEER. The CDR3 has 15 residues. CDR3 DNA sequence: TGCGCCAGCAGCCAAGGACGGGGGGCTGGCACTGAAGCTTTCTTT. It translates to CASSQGRGAGTEAFF.

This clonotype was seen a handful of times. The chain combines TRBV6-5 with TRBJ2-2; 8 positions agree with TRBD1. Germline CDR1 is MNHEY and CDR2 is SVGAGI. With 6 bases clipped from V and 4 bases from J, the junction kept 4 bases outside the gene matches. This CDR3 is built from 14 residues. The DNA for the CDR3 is TGTGCCAGCAGACAGGGGGATATCACCGGGGAGCTGTTTTTT. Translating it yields CASRQGDITGELFF.

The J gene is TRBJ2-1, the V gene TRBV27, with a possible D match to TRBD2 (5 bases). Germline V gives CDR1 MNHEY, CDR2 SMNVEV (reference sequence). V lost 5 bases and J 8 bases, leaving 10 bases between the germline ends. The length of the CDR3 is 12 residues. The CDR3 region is CASSRPGDEQFF. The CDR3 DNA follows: TGTGCCAGCAGTCGTCCCGGGGATGAGCAGTTCTTC.

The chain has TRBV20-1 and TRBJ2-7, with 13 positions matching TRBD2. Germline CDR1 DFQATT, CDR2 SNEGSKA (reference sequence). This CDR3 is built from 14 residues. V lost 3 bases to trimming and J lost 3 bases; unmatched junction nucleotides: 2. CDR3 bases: TGCAGTGCTAGTGGACTAGCGGGGGTCTACGAGCAGTACGTC. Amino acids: CSASGLAGVYEQYV.

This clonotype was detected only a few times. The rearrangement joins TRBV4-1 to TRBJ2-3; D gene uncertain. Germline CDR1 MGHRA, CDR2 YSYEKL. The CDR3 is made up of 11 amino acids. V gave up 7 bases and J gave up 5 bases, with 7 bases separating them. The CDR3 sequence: CASTPGDTQYF. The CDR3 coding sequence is TGCGCCAGCACACCGGGAGATACGCAGTATTTT.

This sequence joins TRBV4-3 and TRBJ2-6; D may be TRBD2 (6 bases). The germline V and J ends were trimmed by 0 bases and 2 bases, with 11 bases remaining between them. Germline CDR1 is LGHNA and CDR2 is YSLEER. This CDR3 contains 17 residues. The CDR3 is CASSQDQWGAGANVLTF. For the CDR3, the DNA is TGCGCCAGCAGCCAAGATCAATGGGGGGCTGGGGCCAACGTCCTGACTTTC.

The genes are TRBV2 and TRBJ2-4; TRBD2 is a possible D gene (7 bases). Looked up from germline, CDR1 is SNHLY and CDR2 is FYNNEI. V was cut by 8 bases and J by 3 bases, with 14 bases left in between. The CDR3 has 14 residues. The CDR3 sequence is CASAWGGDKNIQYF. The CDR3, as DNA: TGTGCCAGCGCTTGGGGGGGCGACAAAAACATTCAGTACTTC.

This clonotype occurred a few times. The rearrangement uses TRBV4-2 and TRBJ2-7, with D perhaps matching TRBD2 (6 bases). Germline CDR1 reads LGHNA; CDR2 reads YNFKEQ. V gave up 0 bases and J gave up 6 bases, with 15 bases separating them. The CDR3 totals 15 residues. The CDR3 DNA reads TGTGCCAGCAGCCAAGATCCCGGGAGAACCTCCGAGCAGTACTTC. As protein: CASSQDPGRTSEQYF.

The CDR3 loop reads CASRRTGVGNTIYF. The CDR3, as DNA: TGTGCCAGCAGACGGACAGGGGTTGGAAACACCATATATTTT. The chain has TRBV28 and TRBJ1-3; 9 bases align to TRBD1. There are 14 residues in the CDR3. CDR1 MDHEN and CDR2 SYDVKM come from the germline V gene. V lost 6 bases to trimming and J lost 3 bases; unmatched junction nucleotides: 3.

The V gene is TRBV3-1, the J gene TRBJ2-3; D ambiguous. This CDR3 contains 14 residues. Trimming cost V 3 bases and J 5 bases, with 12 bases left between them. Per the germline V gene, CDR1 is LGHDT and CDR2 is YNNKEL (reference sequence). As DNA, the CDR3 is TGTGCCAGCAGCCACTCGTGGGGTCAAGATACGCAGTATTTT. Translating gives CASSHSWGQDTQYF.

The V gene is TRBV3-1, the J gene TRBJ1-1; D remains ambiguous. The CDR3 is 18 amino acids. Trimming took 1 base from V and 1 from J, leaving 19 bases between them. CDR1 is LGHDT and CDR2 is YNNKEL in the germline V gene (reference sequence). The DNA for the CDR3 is TGTGCCAGCAGCCAAGCTTTTGGGCGCGGGGTGGGGAACACTGAAGCTTTCTTT. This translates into CASSQAFGRGVGNTEAFF.

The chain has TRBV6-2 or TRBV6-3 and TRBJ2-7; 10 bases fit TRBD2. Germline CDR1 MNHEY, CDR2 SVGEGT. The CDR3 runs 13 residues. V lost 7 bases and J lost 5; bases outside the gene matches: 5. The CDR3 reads CASTPGTSDEQYF. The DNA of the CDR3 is TGTGCCAGCACTCCCGGGACTAGCGACGAGCAGTACTTC.

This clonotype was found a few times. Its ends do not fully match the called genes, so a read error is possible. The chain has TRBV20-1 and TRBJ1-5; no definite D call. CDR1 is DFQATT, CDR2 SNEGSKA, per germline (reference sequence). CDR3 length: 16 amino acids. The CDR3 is CSARGWAGLGNQPQHF. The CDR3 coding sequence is TGCAGTGCCAGAGGGTGGGCCGGATTGGGCAATCAGCCCCAGCATTTT.

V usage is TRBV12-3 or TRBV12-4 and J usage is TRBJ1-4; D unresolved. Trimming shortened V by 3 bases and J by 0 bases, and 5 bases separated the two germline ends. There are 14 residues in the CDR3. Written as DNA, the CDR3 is TGTGCCAGCAGTTTCCGGACAACTAATGAAAAACTGTTTTTT. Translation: CASSFRTTNEKLFF.

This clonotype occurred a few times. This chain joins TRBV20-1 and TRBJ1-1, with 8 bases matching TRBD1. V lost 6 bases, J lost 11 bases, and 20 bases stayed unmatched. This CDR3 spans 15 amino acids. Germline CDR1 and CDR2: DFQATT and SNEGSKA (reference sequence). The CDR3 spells CSAHPGTGGFSMAFF. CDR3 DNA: TGCAGTGCCCATCCCGGGACAGGAGGATTTAGCATGGCTTTCTTT.

CDR3 in amino acids: CASSQEGGDYNEQFF. CDR3 nucleotide sequence: TGTGCCAGCAGCCAAGAAGGGGGCGACTACAATGAGCAGTTCTTC. This chain joins TRBV4-2 and TRBJ2-1; 7 bases map to TRBD1. V trimming: 0 bases; J trimming: 3 bases; junction bases outside the gene matches: 2. The CDR3 is made up of 15 amino acids. CDR1 and CDR2 from the germline V gene are LGHNA and YNFKEQ.

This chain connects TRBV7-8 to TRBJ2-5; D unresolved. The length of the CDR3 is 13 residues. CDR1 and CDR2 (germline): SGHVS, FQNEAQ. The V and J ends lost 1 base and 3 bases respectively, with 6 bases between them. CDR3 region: CASSLGQEETQYF. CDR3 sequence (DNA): TGTGCCAGCAGCTTAGGCCAAGAAGAGACCCAGTACTTC. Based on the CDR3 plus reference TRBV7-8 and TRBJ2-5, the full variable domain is GAGVSQSPRYKVAKRGQDVALRCDPISGHVSLFWYQQALGQGPEFLTYFQNEAQLDKSGLPSDRFFAERPEGSVSTLKIQRTQQEDSAVYLCASSLGQEETQYFGPGTRLLVL.